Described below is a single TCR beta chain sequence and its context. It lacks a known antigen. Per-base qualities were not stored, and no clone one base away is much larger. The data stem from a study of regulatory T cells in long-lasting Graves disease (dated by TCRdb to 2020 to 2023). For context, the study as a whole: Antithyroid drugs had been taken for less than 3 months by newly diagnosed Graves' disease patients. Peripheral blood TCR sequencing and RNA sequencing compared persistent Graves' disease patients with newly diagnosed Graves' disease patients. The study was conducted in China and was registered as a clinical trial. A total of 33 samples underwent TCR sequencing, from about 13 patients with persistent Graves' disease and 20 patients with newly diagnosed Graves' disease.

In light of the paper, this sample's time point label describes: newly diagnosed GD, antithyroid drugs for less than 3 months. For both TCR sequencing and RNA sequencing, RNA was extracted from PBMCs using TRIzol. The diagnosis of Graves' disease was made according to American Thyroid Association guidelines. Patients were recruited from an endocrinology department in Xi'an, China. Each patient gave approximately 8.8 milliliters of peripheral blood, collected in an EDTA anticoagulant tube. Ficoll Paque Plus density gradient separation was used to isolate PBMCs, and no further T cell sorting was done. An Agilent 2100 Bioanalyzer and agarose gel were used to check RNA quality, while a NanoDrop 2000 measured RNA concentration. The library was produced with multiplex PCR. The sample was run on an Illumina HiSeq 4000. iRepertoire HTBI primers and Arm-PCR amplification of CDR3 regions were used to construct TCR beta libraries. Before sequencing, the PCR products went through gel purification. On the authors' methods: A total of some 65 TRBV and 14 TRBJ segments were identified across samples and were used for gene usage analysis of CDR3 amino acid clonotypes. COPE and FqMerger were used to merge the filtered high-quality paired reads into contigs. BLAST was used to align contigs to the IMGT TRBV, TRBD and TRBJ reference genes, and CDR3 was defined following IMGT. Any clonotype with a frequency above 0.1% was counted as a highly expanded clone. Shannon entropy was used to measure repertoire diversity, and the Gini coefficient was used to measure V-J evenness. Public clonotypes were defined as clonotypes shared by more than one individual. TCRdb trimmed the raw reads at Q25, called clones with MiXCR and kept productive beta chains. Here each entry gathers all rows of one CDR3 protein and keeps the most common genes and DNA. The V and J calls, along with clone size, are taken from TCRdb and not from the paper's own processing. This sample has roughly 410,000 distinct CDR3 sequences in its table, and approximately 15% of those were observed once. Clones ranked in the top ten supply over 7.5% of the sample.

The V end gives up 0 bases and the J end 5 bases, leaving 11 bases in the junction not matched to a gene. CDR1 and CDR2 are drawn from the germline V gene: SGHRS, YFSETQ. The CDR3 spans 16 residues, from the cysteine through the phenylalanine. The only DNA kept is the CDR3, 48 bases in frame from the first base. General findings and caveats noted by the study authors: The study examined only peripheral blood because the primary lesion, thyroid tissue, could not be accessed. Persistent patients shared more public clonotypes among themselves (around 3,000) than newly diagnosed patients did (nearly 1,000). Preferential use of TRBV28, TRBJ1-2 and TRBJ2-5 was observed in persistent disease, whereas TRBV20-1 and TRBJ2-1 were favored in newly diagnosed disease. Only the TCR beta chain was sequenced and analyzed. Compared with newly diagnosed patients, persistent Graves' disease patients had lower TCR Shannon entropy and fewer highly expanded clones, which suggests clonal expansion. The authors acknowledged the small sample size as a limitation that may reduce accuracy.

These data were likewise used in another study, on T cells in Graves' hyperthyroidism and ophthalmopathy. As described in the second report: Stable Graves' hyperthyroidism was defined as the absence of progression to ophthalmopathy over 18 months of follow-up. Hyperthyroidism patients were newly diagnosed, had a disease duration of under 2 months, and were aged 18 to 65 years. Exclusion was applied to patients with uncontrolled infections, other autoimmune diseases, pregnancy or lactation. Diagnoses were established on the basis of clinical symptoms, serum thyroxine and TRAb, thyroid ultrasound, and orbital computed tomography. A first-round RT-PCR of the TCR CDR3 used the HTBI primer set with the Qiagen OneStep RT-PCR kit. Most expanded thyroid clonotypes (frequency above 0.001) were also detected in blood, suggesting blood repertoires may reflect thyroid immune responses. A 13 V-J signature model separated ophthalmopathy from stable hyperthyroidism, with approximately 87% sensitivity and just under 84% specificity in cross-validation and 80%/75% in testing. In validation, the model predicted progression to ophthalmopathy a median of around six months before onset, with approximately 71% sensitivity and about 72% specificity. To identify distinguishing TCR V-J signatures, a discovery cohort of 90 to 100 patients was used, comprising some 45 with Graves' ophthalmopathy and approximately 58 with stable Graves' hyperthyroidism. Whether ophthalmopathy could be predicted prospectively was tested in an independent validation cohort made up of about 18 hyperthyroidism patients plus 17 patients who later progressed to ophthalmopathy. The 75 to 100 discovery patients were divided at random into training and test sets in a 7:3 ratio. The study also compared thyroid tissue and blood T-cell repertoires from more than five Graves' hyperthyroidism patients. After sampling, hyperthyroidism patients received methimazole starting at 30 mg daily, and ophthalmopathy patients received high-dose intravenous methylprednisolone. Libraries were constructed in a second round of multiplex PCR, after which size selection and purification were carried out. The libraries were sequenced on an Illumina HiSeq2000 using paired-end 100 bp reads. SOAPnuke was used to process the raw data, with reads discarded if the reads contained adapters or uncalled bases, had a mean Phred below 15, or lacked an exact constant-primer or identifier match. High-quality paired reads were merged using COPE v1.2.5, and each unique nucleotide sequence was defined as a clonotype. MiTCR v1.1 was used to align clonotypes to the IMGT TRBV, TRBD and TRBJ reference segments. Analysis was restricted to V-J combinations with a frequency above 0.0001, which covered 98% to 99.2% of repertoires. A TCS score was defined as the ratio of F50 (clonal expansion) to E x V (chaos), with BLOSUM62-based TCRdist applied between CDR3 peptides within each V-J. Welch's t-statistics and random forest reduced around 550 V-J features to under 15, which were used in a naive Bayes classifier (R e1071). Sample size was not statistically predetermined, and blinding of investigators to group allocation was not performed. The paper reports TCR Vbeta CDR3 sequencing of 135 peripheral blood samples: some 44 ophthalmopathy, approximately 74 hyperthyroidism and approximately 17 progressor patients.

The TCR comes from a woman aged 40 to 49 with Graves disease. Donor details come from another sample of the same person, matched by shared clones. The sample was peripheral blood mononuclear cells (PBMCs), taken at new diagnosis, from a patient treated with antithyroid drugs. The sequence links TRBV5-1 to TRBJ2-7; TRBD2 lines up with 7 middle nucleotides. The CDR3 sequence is CASSLALAARADEQYF. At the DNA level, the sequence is TGCGCCAGCAGCTTGGCCCTAGCGGCTAGAGCGGACGAGCAGTACTTC.